The 27 T cell receptor beta chains listed next were all sequenced from one sample in a study of blood T cell repertoires in COVID-19. Produced via immunoSEQ multiplex PCR; TCRdb's table is partial and in-frame only. Here the sample spans 120,000 to 150,000 clones, approximately 80% being singletons. The source material was peripheral blood. These receptors were taken from a man aged 45 to 65 with acute or convalescent COVID-19.

This clone was detected a few times. The chain couples TRBV10-3 to TRBJ2-5; 7 bases are a match to TRBD2. CDR3 length: 12 amino acids. Germline CDR1 reads ENHRY; CDR2 reads SYGVKD. V trimming: 11 bases; J trimming: 3 bases; junction bases outside the gene matches: 6. As DNA, the CDR3 is TGTGCCTCCCGCCGGGGGGAAGAGACCCAGTACTTC. Its translation is CASRRGEETQYF.

The chain carries TRBV9 and TRBJ2-2, with TRBD1 matching 9 bases. The CDR3 spans 16 residues. CDR1 is SGDLS and CDR2 is YYNGEE in the germline V gene. Trimming at V came to 4 bases and at J to 3 bases, leaving 7 bases not matched to a gene. This CDR3 reads CASSQSRDRDTGELFF. CDR3 DNA: TGTGCCAGCAGCCAAAGTAGGGACAGGGACACCGGGGAGCTGTTTTTT.

CDR3 DNA sequence: TGTGCCAGCAGTCCCCTAGGGGTCACCGGGGAGCTGTTTTTT. Protein: CASSPLGVTGELFF. The V gene is TRBV6-2 or TRBV6-3, the J gene TRBJ2-2; TRBD1 is a possible D gene (5 bases). The germline gives CDR1 MNHEY, CDR2 SVGEGT. This CDR3 contains 14 residues. V dropped 5 bases and J dropped 4 bases, with 11 bases sitting between them.

CDR3 sequence reads: CASSQIRFQETQYF. As DNA, the CDR3 is TGTGCCAGCAGCCAAATTAGATTTCAAGAGACCCAGTACTTC. The chain is built from TRBV3-1 (or the pseudogene TRBV3-2) and TRBJ2-5; D is unclear. The V gene's germline CDR1 is LGHDT and CDR2 YNNKEL (reference sequence). V was pared by 2 bases and J by 2 bases, with 9 bases between. This CDR3 has 14 amino acids.

As to this clone: The germline gene is not matched at one end of the junction; a read error may be the cause. The genes are TRBV7-9 and TRBJ2-7; 12 positions match TRBD2. In germline, CDR1 is SEHNR, CDR2 FQNEAQ (reference sequence). This CDR3 spans 14 amino acids. Here the CDR3 DNA reads TGTGCCAGCAGCCTAGCGGGGGGGAGCGACGAGCAGTACTTC. Protein: CASSLAGGSDEQYF.

V usage is TRBV12-5 and J usage is TRBJ2-3; D perhaps matches TRBD1 (5 bases). Between the trimmed V and J ends, which lost 6 bases and 2 bases, there was a span of 18 bases. CDR1 is LGHNT, CDR2 FRNRAP, per germline. This CDR3 has 16 residues. Here the CDR3 reads CASGLQELIYTDTQYF. CDR3 bases: TGTGCTAGTGGACTACAGGAGCTGATATACACAGATACGCAGTATTTT.

V usage is TRBV27 and J usage is TRBJ1-2, with D possibly TRBD1 on 6 matching bases. The CDR3 is 13 amino acids. V gave up 5 bases and J gave up 8 bases, with 15 bases separating them. Germline loops: CDR1 MNHEY, CDR2 SMNVEV (reference sequence). CDR3 region: CASSPREGGGYTF. The CDR3 nucleotides read TGTGCCAGCAGTCCCCGCGAAGGGGGAGGCTACACCTTC.

This chain joins TRBV28 and TRBJ2-1, with TRBD1 identical over 7 bases. Per the germline V gene, CDR1 is MDHEN and CDR2 is SYDVKM. After removal of 4 bases from V and 0 bases from J, the junction contained 6 bases not matched to a gene. This CDR3 has 16 amino acids. The CDR3 DNA reads as TGTGCCAGCAGTTCTGACAGGGTGGGCTCCTACAATGAGCAGTTCTTC. Protein sequence: CASSSDRVGSYNEQFF.

This clone was picked up one time. This chain connects TRBV11-2 to TRBJ2-5; TRBD2 matches at 9 bases. Germline lookup yields CDR1 SGHAT and CDR2 FQNNGV. This CDR3 is built from 16 residues. Trimming took 1 base from V and 5 from J; bases not matched to a gene: 8. This CDR3 reads CASSLAIAGGPETQYF. The CDR3 bases are TGTGCCAGCAGCTTAGCTATCGCGGGGGGGCCTGAGACCCAGTACTTC.

The CDR3 nucleotides are TGTGCCAGCTCACCGACTACGGAGGTTTACAATGAGCAGTTCTTC. Translating gives CASSPTTEVYNEQFF. This chain connects TRBV18 to TRBJ2-1, with D perhaps TRBD2 (5 bases). CDR3 length equals 15 residues. The germline V gene encodes CDR1 KGHSH and CDR2 LQKENI. V lost 3 bases to trimming and J lost 4 bases, with 13 bases between them.

This clone appeared once. This chain joins TRBV3-1 (or the pseudogene TRBV3-2) and TRBJ2-5; 8 nucleotides line up with TRBD1. V was pared by 1 base and J by 4 bases, with 14 bases of the junction left unmatched. CDR3 size: 18 residues. Germline V gene lookup returns CDR1 LGHDT and CDR2 YNNKEL (reference sequence). CDR3 nucleotides: TGTGCCAGCAGCCAAGTCAGGACAGGGCGCGGGCTGACAGAGACCCAGTACTTC. Its protein product is CASSQVRTGRGLTETQYF.

This chain joins TRBV3-1 (or the pseudogene TRBV3-2) and TRBJ1-5; D may be TRBD1 (6 bases). The V gene lost 1 base and the J gene lost 6 bases, with 13 bases spanning the gap. CDR1 is LGHDT and CDR2 is YNNKEL in the germline V gene (reference sequence). The CDR3 extends over 15 amino acids. This CDR3 reads CASSQVQGPGQPQHF. CDR3 nucleotide sequence: TGTGCCAGCAGCCAAGTCCAGGGGCCGGGTCAGCCCCAGCATTTT.

The chain uses TRBV3-1 (or the pseudogene TRBV3-2) and TRBJ2-1, with 7 bases identical to TRBD1. Germline V gene data show CDR1 as LGHDT and CDR2 as YNNKEL (reference sequence). V lost 3 bases and J lost 5; bases outside the gene matches: 13. The CDR3 is made up of 17 amino acids. The CDR3 spells CASSHLGRTGSNNEQFF. The CDR3 region has the DNA TGTGCCAGCAGCCACCTAGGCCGGACAGGCTCTAACAATGAGCAGTTCTTC.

This clone showed up just a few times. The V and J genes are TRBV12-3 or TRBV12-4 and TRBJ1-2, with a possible D match to TRBD1 (5 bases). CDR3 length: 12 residues. V was shortened by 6 bases and J by 8 bases, with 13 bases between the two germline ends. The CDR3 DNA sequence: TGTGCCAGCAGCCGAGGTGGGGGGGGCTACACCTTC. Translated: CASSRGGGGYTF.

This clone was observed a single time. The rearrangement uses TRBV7-9 and TRBJ1-5; 8 nucleotides agree with TRBD1. The CDR3 is 15 residues long. Germline CDR1 and CDR2: SEHNR and FQNEAQ (reference sequence). Trimming removed 6 bases from V and 0 bases from J; junction bases left unmatched: 4. Here the CDR3 DNA reads TGTGCCAGCAGGGACAGGGATTATAGCAATCAGCCCCAGCATTTT. Its protein is CASRDRDYSNQPQHF.

In this sample, this clone turned up once. CDR3 in DNA: TGTGCCACCAGCGGCGGGGGTTACCCAGATACGCAGTATTTT. This translates into CATSGGGYPDTQYF. The genes are TRBV15 and TRBJ2-3; 7 bases are shared with TRBD2. This CDR3 is 14 amino acids long. Trimming removed 5 bases from V and 4 bases from J; junction bases left unmatched: 6. Looked up from germline, CDR1 is LNHNV and CDR2 is YYDKDF (reference sequence).

The DNA for the CDR3 is TGTGCCAGCAGCAATAGGACAGCACGACAAAGCTCCTACGAGCAGTACGTC. Protein product: CASSNRTARQSSYEQYV. V is TRBV7-9 and J is TRBJ2-7, with a possible D match to TRBD1 (6 bases). Deletions cut 5 bases from V and 0 bases from J, with 20 bases between. The germline V gene has CDR1 SEHNR and CDR2 FQNEAQ (reference sequence). The CDR3 has 17 amino acids.

The genes are TRBV2 and TRBJ1-6, with D perhaps TRBD1 (6 bases). Germline V lookup: CDR1 SNHLY, CDR2 FYNNEI. The CDR3 is 15 amino acids. Trimming took 1 base from V and 6 from J, leaving 10 bases between them. The CDR3 region has the DNA TGTGCCAGCAGTGAAGGTCGGACAGTTAATTCACCCCTCCACTTT. It translates to CASSEGRTVNSPLHF.

This clone has a single count. The chain carries TRBV6-5 and TRBJ2-2; 7 bases map to TRBD1. Germline V CDR1 and CDR2: MNHEY, SVGAGI. V trimming: 4 bases; J trimming: 0 bases; junction bases outside the gene matches: 5. The CDR3 sequence is 16 residues long. The CDR3, as DNA: TGTGCCAGCAGTTCCCTCGGACAGGCGAACACCGGGGAGCTGTTTTTT. As protein: CASSSLGQANTGELFF.

The chain couples TRBV19 to TRBJ1-2, with a possible D match to TRBD1 (6 bases). This CDR3 region has 12 residues. Deletions cut 5 bases from V and 5 bases from J, with 9 bases between. The V gene's germline CDR1 is LNHDA and CDR2 SQIVND (reference sequence). CDR3 in DNA: TGTGCCAGTAGTGATACAGGGTATGGCTACACCTTC. This codes for CASSDTGYGYTF.

The chain employs TRBV30 and TRBJ2-7, with D maybe TRBD1 (5 bases). There are 14 residues in the CDR3. The V end was cut by 2 bases, the J end by 4 bases, with 15 bases between. Germline V CDR1 and CDR2: GTSNPN, SVGIG (reference sequence). This CDR3 reads CAWSRGRVRYEQYF. The CDR3, as DNA: TGTGCCTGGAGTAGGGGCCGTGTAAGGTACGAGCAGTACTTC.

The chain employs TRBV5-6 and TRBJ1-6; D ambiguous. The CDR3 contains 18 residues. V lost 0 bases and J 3 bases, leaving 16 bases between the germline ends. Germline CDR1 SGHDT, CDR2 YYEEEE. CDR3 DNA sequence: TGTGCCAGCAGCTTGGATACGGAGGCATCCCTCTATAATTCACCCCTCCACTTT. It is translated as CASSLDTEASLYNSPLHF.

In this sample, this clone turned up once. The J gene is TRBJ2-3, the V gene TRBV9, with 9 bases identical to TRBD2. The CDR3 is 16 amino acids. Trimming took 2 bases from V and 3 from J; bases not matched to a gene: 7. The germline V gene encodes CDR1 SGDLS and CDR2 YYNGEE. The CDR3 DNA is TGTGCCAGCAGCGTCGGCGCGGGGGGGCCGACAGATACGCAGTATTTT. It yields the protein CASSVGAGGPTDTQYF.

The chain carries TRBV13 and TRBJ2-3; D is unclear. CDR3 size: 15 residues. Trimming left V 6 bases short and J 0 bases short, with 13 bases between. Germline V gene lookup returns CDR1 PRHDT and CDR2 FYEKMQ (reference sequence). The CDR3: CASRPTVSSTDTQYF. CDR3 DNA sequence: TGTGCCAGCAGACCAACAGTATCTAGCACAGATACGCAGTATTTT.

The rearrangement links TRBV18 to TRBJ2-5; the match to TRBD1 covers 7 bases. The CDR3 runs to 15 residues. CDR1 is KGHSH and CDR2 is LQKENI in the germline V gene. J gave up 5 bases and V 0 bases, and 6 bases lay outside the gene matches. The CDR3 DNA reads TGTGCCAGCTCACCACCTTCTCTCAGGGGGGAGACCCAGTACTTC. Its translation: CASSPPSLRGETQYF.

The V and J genes are TRBV6-5 and TRBJ1-5, with 8 bases aligning to TRBD1. CDR1 is MNHEY and CDR2 is SVGAGI in the germline V gene. This CDR3 has 13 residues. V was clipped by 5 bases and J by 6 bases; unmatched bases: 3. CDR3 region: CASSRTGSQPQHF. The CDR3 coding sequence is TGTGCCAGCAGTCGGACAGGGTCTCAGCCCCAGCATTTT.

This chain joins TRBV28 and TRBJ1-2; D ambiguous. CDR1 and CDR2 from the germline V gene are MDHEN and SYDVKM. This CDR3 comprises 16 residues. V shed 4 bases and J shed 3 bases, with 18 bases lying between them. The CDR3 sequence is CASSSARAGGHYGYTF. DNA for the CDR3: TGTGCCAGCAGTTCCGCCCGAGCAGGAGGACACTATGGCTACACCTTC.